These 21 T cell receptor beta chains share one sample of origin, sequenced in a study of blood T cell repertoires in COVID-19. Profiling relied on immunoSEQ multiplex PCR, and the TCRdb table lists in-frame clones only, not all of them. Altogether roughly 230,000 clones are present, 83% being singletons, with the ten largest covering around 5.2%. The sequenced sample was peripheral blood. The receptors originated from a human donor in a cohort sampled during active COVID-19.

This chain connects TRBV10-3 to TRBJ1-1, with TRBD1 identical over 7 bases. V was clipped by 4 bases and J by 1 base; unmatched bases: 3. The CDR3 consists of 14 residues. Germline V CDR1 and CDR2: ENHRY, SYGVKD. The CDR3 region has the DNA TGTGCCATCAGTGGGACAGGCTCGAACACTGAAGCTTTCTTT. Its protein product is CAISGTGSNTEAFF.

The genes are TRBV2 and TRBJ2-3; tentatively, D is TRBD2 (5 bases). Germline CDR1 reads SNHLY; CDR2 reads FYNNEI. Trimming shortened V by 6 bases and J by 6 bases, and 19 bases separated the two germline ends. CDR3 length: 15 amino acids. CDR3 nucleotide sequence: TGTGCCAGCAGGACGTCCGGACTGGTTTGGGATACGCAGTATTTT. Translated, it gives CASRTSGLVWDTQYF.

Written as DNA, the CDR3 is TGTGCCAGCTCCCGACAGGGAGTTAATGAAAAACTGTTTTTT. Translated: CASSRQGVNEKLFF. This chain connects TRBV5-6 to TRBJ1-4; 7 bases fit TRBD1. The germline CDR1 and CDR2 sequences are SGHDT and YYEEEE. The CDR3 length is 14 residues. J was trimmed by 4 bases and V by 7 bases; bases with no gene match: 7.

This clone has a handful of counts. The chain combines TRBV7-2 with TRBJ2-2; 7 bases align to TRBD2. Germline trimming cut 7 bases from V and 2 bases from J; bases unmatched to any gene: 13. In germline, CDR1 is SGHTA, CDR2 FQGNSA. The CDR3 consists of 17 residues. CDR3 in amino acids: CASNRAGLAPNTGELFF. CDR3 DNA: TGTGCCAGCAATCGAGCGGGGCTAGCGCCTAACACCGGGGAGCTGTTTTTT.

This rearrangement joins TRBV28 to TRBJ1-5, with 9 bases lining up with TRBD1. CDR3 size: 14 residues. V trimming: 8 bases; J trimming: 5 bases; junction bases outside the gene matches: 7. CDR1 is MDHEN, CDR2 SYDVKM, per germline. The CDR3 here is CASDSGQGYQPQHF. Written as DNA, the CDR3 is TGTGCCAGCGACTCGGGACAGGGTTATCAGCCCCAGCATTTT. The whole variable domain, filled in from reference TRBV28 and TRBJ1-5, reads DVKVTQSSRYLVKRTGEKVFLECVQDMDHENMFWYRQDPGLGLRLIYFSYDVKMKEKGDIPEGYSVSREKKERFSLILESASTNQTSMYLCASDSGQGYQPQHFGDGTRLSIL.

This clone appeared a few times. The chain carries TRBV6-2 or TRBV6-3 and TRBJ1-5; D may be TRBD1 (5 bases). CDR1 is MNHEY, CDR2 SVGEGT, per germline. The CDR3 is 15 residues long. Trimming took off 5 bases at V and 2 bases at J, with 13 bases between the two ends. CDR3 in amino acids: CASSTLTGGNQPQHF. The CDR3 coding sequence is TGTGCCAGCAGTACCCTTACAGGTGGCAATCAGCCCCAGCATTTT.

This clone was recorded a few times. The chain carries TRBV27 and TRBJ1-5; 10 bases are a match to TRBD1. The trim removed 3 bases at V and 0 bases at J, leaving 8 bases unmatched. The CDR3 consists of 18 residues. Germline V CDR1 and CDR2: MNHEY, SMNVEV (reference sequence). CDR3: CASSFAGTGAFSNQPQHF. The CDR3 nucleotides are TGTGCCAGCAGTTTCGCCGGGACAGGGGCTTTTAGCAATCAGCCCCAGCATTTT.

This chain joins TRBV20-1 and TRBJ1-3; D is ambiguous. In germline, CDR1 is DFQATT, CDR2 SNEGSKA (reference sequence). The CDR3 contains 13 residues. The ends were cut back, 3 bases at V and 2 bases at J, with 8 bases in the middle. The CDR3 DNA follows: TGCAGTGCTAGTAACAGACCTGGAAACACCATATATTTT. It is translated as CSASNRPGNTIYF.

CDR3 in DNA: TGTGCCAGCTATGGAGGGACCTATGGCTACACCTTC. Its translation: CASYGGTYGYTF. This chain links TRBV27 with TRBJ1-2; D is perhaps TRBD1 (5 bases). Trimming took 8 bases from V and 4 from J, leaving 11 bases between them. Germline V gene lookup returns CDR1 MNHEY and CDR2 SMNVEV (reference sequence). This CDR3 is built from 12 residues.

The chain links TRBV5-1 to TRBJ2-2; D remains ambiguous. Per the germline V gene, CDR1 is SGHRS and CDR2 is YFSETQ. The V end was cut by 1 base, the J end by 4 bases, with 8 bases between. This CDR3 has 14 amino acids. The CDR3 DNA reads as TGCGCCAGCAGCTTGTTCCAAGCCACCGGGGAGCTGTTTTTT. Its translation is CASSLFQATGELFF.

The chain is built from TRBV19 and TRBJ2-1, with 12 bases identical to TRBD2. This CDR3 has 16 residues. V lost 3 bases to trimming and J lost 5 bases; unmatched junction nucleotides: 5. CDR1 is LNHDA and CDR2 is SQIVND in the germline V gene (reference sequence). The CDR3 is CASSMGLAGENNEQFF. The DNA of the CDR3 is TGTGCCAGTAGTATGGGACTAGCGGGTGAGAACAATGAGCAGTTCTTC.

The DNA for the CDR3 is TGCGCCAGCAGAAGAGAGGCAACTAATGAAAAACTGTTTTTT. This gives the protein CASRREATNEKLFF. J is TRBJ1-4 and V is TRBV10-2; D not certain. The CDR3 has 14 amino acids. Germline lookup yields CDR1 WSHSY and CDR2 SAAADI. V was pared by 6 bases and J by 0 bases, with 8 bases between.

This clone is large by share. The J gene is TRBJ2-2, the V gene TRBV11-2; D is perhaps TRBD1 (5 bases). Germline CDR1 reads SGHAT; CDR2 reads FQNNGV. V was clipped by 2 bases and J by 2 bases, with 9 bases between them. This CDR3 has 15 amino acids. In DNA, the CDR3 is TGTGCCAGCAGCTTAAGGGGAACTAACACCGGGGAGCTGTTTTTT. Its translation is CASSLRGTNTGELFF.

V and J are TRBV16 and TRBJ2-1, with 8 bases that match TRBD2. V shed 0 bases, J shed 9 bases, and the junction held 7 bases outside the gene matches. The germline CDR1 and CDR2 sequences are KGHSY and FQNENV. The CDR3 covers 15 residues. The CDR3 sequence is CASSQSSGRSGEQFF. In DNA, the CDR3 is TGTGCCAGCAGCCAATCAAGCGGGAGAAGCGGTGAGCAGTTCTTC. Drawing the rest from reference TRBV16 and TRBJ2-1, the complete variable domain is GEEVAQTPKHLVRGEGQKAKLYCAPIKGHSYVFWYQQVLKNEFKFLISFQNENVFDETGMPKERFSAKCLPNSPCSLEIQATKLEDSAVYFCASSQSSGRSGEQFFGPGTRLTVL.

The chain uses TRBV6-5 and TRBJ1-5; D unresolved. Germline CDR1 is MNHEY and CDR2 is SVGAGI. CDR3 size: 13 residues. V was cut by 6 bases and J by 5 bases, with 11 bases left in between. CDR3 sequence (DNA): TGTGCCAGCAGCCCAGGTTTAGATCAGCCCCAGCATTTT. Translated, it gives CASSPGLDQPQHF.

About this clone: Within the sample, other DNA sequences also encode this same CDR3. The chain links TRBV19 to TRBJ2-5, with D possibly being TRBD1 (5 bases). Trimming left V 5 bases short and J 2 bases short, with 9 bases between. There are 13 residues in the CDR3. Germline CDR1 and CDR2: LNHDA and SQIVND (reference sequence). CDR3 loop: CASSPGLQETQYF. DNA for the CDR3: TGTGCCAGTAGTCCAGGGTTACAAGAGACCCAGTACTTC.

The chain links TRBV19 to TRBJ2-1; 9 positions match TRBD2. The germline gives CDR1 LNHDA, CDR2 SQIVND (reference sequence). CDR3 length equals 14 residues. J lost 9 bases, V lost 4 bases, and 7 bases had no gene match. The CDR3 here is CASSTSGNVGEQFF. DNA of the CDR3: TGTGCCAGTAGTACTAGCGGGAATGTTGGTGAGCAGTTCTTC.

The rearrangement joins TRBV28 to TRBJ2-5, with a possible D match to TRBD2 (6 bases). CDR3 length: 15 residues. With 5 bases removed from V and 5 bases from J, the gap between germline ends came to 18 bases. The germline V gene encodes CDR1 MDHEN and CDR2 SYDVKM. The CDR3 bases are TGTGCCAGCAGTGCCCGACTAGTGGGGGAGGAGACCCAGTACTTC. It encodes CASSARLVGEETQYF.

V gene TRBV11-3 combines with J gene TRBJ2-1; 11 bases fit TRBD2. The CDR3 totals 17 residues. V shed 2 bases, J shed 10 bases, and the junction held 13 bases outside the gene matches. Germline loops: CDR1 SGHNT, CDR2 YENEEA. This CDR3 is CASSLIFSGGEDTEQFF. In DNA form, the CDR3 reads TGTGCCAGCAGCTTAATTTTTAGCGGGGGGGAAGACACCGAGCAGTTCTTC.

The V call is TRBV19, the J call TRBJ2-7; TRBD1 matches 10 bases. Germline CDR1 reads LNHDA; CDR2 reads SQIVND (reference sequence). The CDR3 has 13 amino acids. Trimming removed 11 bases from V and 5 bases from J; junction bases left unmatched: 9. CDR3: CASLGQGGDEQYF. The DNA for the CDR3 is TGTGCCTCCCTAGGACAGGGGGGCGACGAGCAGTACTTC.

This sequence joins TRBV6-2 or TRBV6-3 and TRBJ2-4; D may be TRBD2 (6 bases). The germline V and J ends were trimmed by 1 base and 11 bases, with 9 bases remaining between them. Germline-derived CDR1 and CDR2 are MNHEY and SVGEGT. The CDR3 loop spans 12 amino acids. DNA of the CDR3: TGTGCCAGCAGTTACTTCGGGACTCTTCAGTACTTC. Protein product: CASSYFGTLQYF.